What follows are 11 T cell receptor beta chains derived from one specimen sequenced in a study of T-cell memory formation after mild COVID-19. MiXCR, run by TCRdb on the 5' RACE reads, gives a single entry per CDR3 protein. Here the sample spans about 540,000 distinct CDR3 sequences, around 20% being singletons. The sequenced material came from PBMCs or a T cell subset sorted from them (not recorded which). These receptors all stem from an adult woman who had mild COVID-19 (a few samples of this study predate the infection). Cell type and time point are not known.

V is TRBV4-2 and J is TRBJ1-6; no definite D call. The V gene lost 0 bases and the J gene lost 6 bases, with 18 bases spanning the gap. The CDR3 contains 18 residues. The germline gives CDR1 LGHNA, CDR2 YNFKEQ. In DNA form, the CDR3 reads TGTGCCAGCAGCCAAGAATCGTGGGTGAATAATCCTAATTCACCCCTCCACTTT. This codes for CASSQESWVNNPNSPLHF.

The sample holds a few counts of this clonotype. This chain joins TRBV9 and TRBJ2-5; 7 nucleotides line up with TRBD2. V lost 1 base to trimming and J lost 1 base; unmatched junction nucleotides: 7. The germline gives CDR1 SGDLS, CDR2 YYNGEE. CDR3 length: 16 amino acids. The CDR3, as DNA: TGTGCCAGCAGCGTAAACCTAGCGGCTATCCAAGAGACCCAGTACTTC. This translates into CASSVNLAAIQETQYF. The variable domain in full, with the rest retrieved from reference TRBV9 and TRBJ2-5, is DSGVTQTPKHLITATGQRVTLRCSPRSGDLSVYWYQQSLDQGLQFLIQYYNGEERAKGNILERFSAQQFPDLHSELNLSSLELGDSALYFCASSVNLAAIQETQYFGPGTRLLVL.

In this sample, this clonotype turned up many times. The chain links TRBV12-3 or TRBV12-4 to TRBJ2-1; 11 nucleotides align to TRBD2. Germline trimming cut 6 bases from V and 9 bases from J; bases unmatched to any gene: 4. The CDR3 is 13 residues long. CDR3 nucleotides: TGTGCCAGCAGCACTAGCGGGGGTGCTGAGCAGTTCTTC. Residues: CASSTSGGAEQFF.

This rearrangement joins TRBV29-1 to TRBJ1-1; D is ambiguous. Germline values: CDR1 SQVTM, CDR2 ANQGSEA. The V and J ends lost 4 bases and 5 bases respectively, with 8 bases between them. CDR3 length: 11 residues. Here the CDR3 DNA reads TGCAGCGTTGGTCTGACTACTGAAGCTTTCTTT. Translating gives CSVGLTTEAFF.

This clonotype was recorded a few times. The V gene is TRBV7-9, the J gene TRBJ2-5; 13 bases align to TRBD2. The CDR3 consists of 16 residues. Germline values: CDR1 SEHNR, CDR2 FQNEAQ (reference sequence). V was pared by 7 bases and J by 4 bases, with 9 bases of the junction left unmatched. The CDR3 DNA reads TGTGCCAGCAACCTGCTAACTAGCGGGAGGGTAGAGACCCAGTACTTC. Translated, it gives CASNLLTSGRVETQYF.

This clonotype was seen at least ten times. The chain uses TRBV24-1 and TRBJ1-5; tentative D call: TRBD1 (5 bases). V shed 6 bases and J shed 0 bases, with 14 bases lying between them. In germline, CDR1 is KGHDR, CDR2 SFDVKD. The CDR3 is 16 residues long. CDR3 sequence (DNA): TGTGCCACCAGTTTCGGGGGATTGAATAGCAATCAGCCCCAGCATTTT. Its protein product is CATSFGGLNSNQPQHF.

J is TRBJ1-5 and V is TRBV19, with 7 positions matching TRBD1. Germline V gene data show CDR1 as LNHDA and CDR2 as SQIVND (reference sequence). The CDR3 loop spans 17 amino acids. Losses at the gene ends were 1 base for V and 3 bases for J; bases not matched to a gene: 9. DNA of the CDR3: TGTGCCAGTAGTATAGTCCGGGGACAGCTTAACAATCAGCCCCAGCATTTT. This codes for CASSIVRGQLNNQPQHF.

The rearrangement uses TRBV7-6 and TRBJ2-3; D gene uncertain. The CDR3 totals 14 residues. The germline V and J ends were trimmed by 5 bases and 0 bases, with 9 bases remaining between them. CDR1 and CDR2 from the germline V gene are SGHVS and FNYEAQ. This CDR3 reads CASSPATSTDTQYF. Written as DNA, the CDR3 is TGTGCCAGCAGCCCGGCGACTAGCACAGATACGCAGTATTTT.

This chain joins TRBV12-3 or TRBV12-4 and TRBJ2-7; D not certain. With 5 bases removed from V and 6 bases from J, the gap between germline ends came to 17 bases. The CDR3 consists of 14 residues. The CDR3 DNA reads as TGTGCCAGCAGTCCTTGTACCGCCCTATGCGAGCAGTACTTC. Protein sequence: CASSPCTALCEQYF.

This clonotype was observed a few times. The chain recombines TRBV6-2 or TRBV6-3 with TRBJ2-2; 8 nucleotides line up with TRBD2. The CDR3 runs to 15 residues. The trim removed 5 bases at V and 1 base at J, leaving 3 bases unmatched. Germline V gene sequence: CDR1 MNHEY, CDR2 SVGEGT. Here the CDR3 DNA reads TGTGCCAGCAGTACTAGCGGAAAGAACACCGGGGAGCTGTTTTTT. It is translated as CASSTSGKNTGELFF.

The chain has TRBV25-1 and TRBJ2-7; TRBD1 agrees at 9 bases. Germline values: CDR1 MGHDK, CDR2 SYGVNS. There are 15 residues in the CDR3. J lost 2 bases, V lost 3 bases, and 5 bases had no gene match. Written as DNA, the CDR3 is TGTGCCAGCAGTGACTCGGGACAGGGAGCCTACGAGCAGTACTTC. Its translation: CASSDSGQGAYEQYF.